One and the same sample provided the 23 T cell receptor beta chains below, sequenced in a study of cytomegalovirus exposure and HLA in healthy donors. The PCR made use of 60 Vbeta and 13 Jbeta primers. Assay: immunoSEQ multiplex PCR; the TCRdb copy retains only in-frame clones and omits some. This table holds a few hundred thousand clones, 77% found once. The sample taken for sequencing was PBMCs. These receptors all come from a woman aged 55-70 years in good health and CMV-seropositive.

The V and J genes are TRBV7-9 and TRBJ1-4, with D unresolved. Per germline, CDR1 SEHNR and CDR2 FQNEAQ (reference sequence). V was pared by 5 bases and J by 5 bases, with 12 bases between. This CDR3 region has 14 residues. The CDR3 region has the DNA TGTGCCAGCAGCCCCCAGATGTTGAATGAAAAACTGTTTTTT. This sequence encodes CASSPQMLNEKLFF.

The chain carries TRBV27 and TRBJ1-1; D is ambiguous. Germline lookup yields CDR1 MNHEY and CDR2 SMNVEV (reference sequence). The V end lost 3 bases, the J end lost 3 bases, and 8 bases lay between the germline ends. The CDR3 has 13 amino acids. In DNA, the CDR3 is TGTGCCAGCAGTTTGAGGGATGACACTGAAGCTTTCTTT. Translated, it gives CASSLRDDTEAFF.

This chain links TRBV28 with TRBJ1-1, with a weak D call TRBD1 (5 bases). CDR1 is MDHEN and CDR2 is SYDVKM in the germline V gene. The CDR3 extends over 15 amino acids. Trimming left V 5 bases short and J 1 base short, with 14 bases between. CDR3 in amino acids: CASSLRQRRNTEAFF. CDR3 nucleotides: TGTGCCAGCAGTCTCAGACAGAGGAGGAACACTGAAGCTTTCTTT. The entire variable domain, with the rest obtained from reference TRBV28 and TRBJ1-1, is as follows: DVKVTQSSRYLVKRTGEKVFLECVQDMDHENMFWYRQDPGLGLRLIYFSYDVKMKEKGDIPEGYSVSREKKERFSLILESASTNQTSMYLCASSLRQRRNTEAFFGQGTRLTVV.

V and J are TRBV18 and TRBJ2-6; D is perhaps TRBD1 (5 bases). Trimming took 1 base from V and 0 from J, leaving 13 bases between them. Germline assignment: CDR1 KGHSH and CDR2 LQKENI. The CDR3 has 18 residues. CDR3 bases: TGTGCCAGCTCACCACGGGGCGACCCAAGCTCTGGGGCCAACGTCCTGACTTTC. Translated, it gives CASSPRGDPSSGANVLTF.

The chain combines TRBV7-3 with TRBJ2-2; a weak D match, TRBD1 (6 bases). V lost 5 bases, J lost 1 base, and 8 bases lay in between. CDR1 is SGHTA, CDR2 FQGTGA, per germline. The CDR3 consists of 14 residues. Written as DNA, the CDR3 is TGTGCCAGCAGCCCGACAGGGAACACCGGGGAGCTGTTTTTT. Amino acid sequence: CASSPTGNTGELFF.

The chain combines TRBV29-1 with TRBJ2-1, with TRBD2 identical over 11 bases. This CDR3 contains 16 residues. Losses at the gene ends were 1 base for V and 2 bases for J; bases not matched to a gene: 4. The germline gives CDR1 SQVTM, CDR2 ANQGSEA. Written as DNA, the CDR3 is TGCAGCGTTGAAGCCAGGACTAGCGGGCCCTACAATGAGCAGTTCTTC. Encoded protein: CSVEARTSGPYNEQFF.

This clone occurred a few times. Other DNA sequences in the same sample also yield this CDR3. The gene calls are TRBV5-1 and TRBJ1-1; 7 bases fit TRBD1. This CDR3 has 15 amino acids. V gave up 0 bases and J gave up 0 bases; unmatched junction bases: 2. The germline V gene has CDR1 SGHRS and CDR2 YFSETQ. The CDR3 loop is CASSLAGQMNTEAFF. CDR3 coding DNA: TGCGCCAGCAGCTTGGCGGGACAGATGAACACTGAAGCTTTCTTT.

This clone was detected only once. This chain links TRBV6-4 with TRBJ2-2; 7 nucleotides agree with TRBD1. Germline values: CDR1 MRHNA, CDR2 SNTAGT. The CDR3 is 14 residues long. V gave up 6 bases and J gave up 6 bases; unmatched junction bases: 7. As DNA, the CDR3 is TGTGCCAGCAGGGGAACGACAGGGTCCGGGGAGCTGTTTTTT. Translated, it gives CASRGTTGSGELFF.

This clone was recorded once. The chain employs TRBV5-1 and TRBJ1-1; tentative D call: TRBD1 (6 bases). The germline CDR1 and CDR2 sequences are SGHRS and YFSETQ. Trimming left V 2 bases short and J 3 bases short, with 14 bases between. This CDR3 contains 15 residues. Written as DNA, the CDR3 is TGCGCCAGCAGCTTACGGACAGACGGGTACACTGAAGCTTTCTTT. Protein: CASSLRTDGYTEAFF.

The chain employs TRBV27 and TRBJ2-3; TRBD2 matches at 7 bases. The CDR3 loop spans 16 amino acids. Germline loops: CDR1 MNHEY, CDR2 SMNVEV (reference sequence). V dropped 5 bases and J dropped 1; count of bases not matched to a gene: 9. The CDR3 nucleotides read TGTGCCAGCAGTCCCCCGCGGGGGAGGGGCACAGATACGCAGTATTTT. Translated, it gives CASSPPRGRGTDTQYF.

This clone was recorded once. V and J are TRBV30 and TRBJ1-6, with 9 bases aligning to TRBD1. Germline CDR1 and CDR2: GTSNPN and SVGIG (reference sequence). V lost 5 bases and J lost 9; bases outside the gene matches: 5. The CDR3 is made up of 13 amino acids. The CDR3 here is CAWSGTGSSPLHF. CDR3 nucleotide sequence: TGTGCCTGGTCCGGGACAGGGAGTTCACCCCTCCACTTT.

The gene calls are TRBV5-5 and TRBJ2-1; 8 nucleotides line up with TRBD1. This CDR3 region has 12 residues. V lost 4 bases, J lost 16 bases, and 10 bases stayed unmatched. The germline V gene has CDR1 SGHKS and CDR2 YYEKEE (reference sequence). CDR3 DNA sequence: TGTGCCAGCAGCCCGAGACAGGGGTGGGATTTCTTC. This encodes CASSPRQGWDFF.

The J gene is TRBJ2-5, the V gene TRBV5-4, with TRBD1 matching over 7 bases. V was pared by 4 bases and J by 0 bases, with 9 bases of the junction left unmatched. CDR1 is SGHNT, CDR2 YYREEE, per germline (reference sequence). This CDR3 contains 16 residues. The CDR3 sequence is CASSLGDSFNQETQYF. In DNA, the CDR3 is TGTGCCAGCAGCCTAGGGGACAGCTTCAACCAAGAGACCCAGTACTTC.

The rearrangement joins TRBV7-2 to TRBJ2-3; 15 nucleotides match TRBD2. The CDR3 sequence is 17 residues long. Germline V gives CDR1 SGHTA, CDR2 FQGNSA. Losses at the gene ends were 5 bases for V and 4 bases for J; bases not matched to a gene: 7. The CDR3 nucleotides read TGTGCCAGCAGCCCTTGGACTAGCGGGGGGGCACCAGATACGCAGTATTTT. It encodes CASSPWTSGGAPDTQYF.

DNA for the CDR3: TGCGCCAGCAGCTTTGGGACAGCTAGTGGCTACACCTTC. Translation gives CASSFGTASGYTF. The chain links TRBV5-1 to TRBJ1-2; 7 nucleotides agree with TRBD1. Germline V gene data show CDR1 as SGHRS and CDR2 as YFSETQ. The CDR3 is 13 residues long. The trim removed 2 bases at V and 7 bases at J, leaving 5 bases unmatched.

V usage is TRBV19 and J usage is TRBJ2-2, with D possibly being TRBD1 (5 bases). Germline CDR1 reads LNHDA; CDR2 reads SQIVND (reference sequence). The CDR3 runs 13 residues. Trimming cost V 0 bases and J 9 bases, with 8 bases left between them. In DNA, the CDR3 is TGTGCCAGTAGTATAGATGCAGGGAGGGAGCTGTTTTTT. Its translation is CASSIDAGRELFF.

CDR3 nucleotide sequence: TGTGCCAGCTCACCACTCCAGCTAGCGGGGCCCTACGAGCAGTACTTC. Amino acids: CASSPLQLAGPYEQYF. This chain connects TRBV18 to TRBJ2-7; 9 positions match TRBD2. CDR1 KGHSH and CDR2 LQKENI come from the germline V gene. V gave up 1 base and J gave up 2 bases; unmatched junction bases: 6. This CDR3 has 16 residues.

DNA for the CDR3: TGCGCCAGCAGTGAGTCGCCTGCGGGAAGGGATAAGGACACTGAAGCTTTCTTT. Its protein product is CASSESPAGRDKDTEAFF. This chain links TRBV10-2 with TRBJ1-1; D gene ambiguous. The CDR3 sequence is 18 residues long. With 0 bases removed from V and 3 bases from J, the gap between germline ends came to 20 bases. Germline CDR1 is WSHSY and CDR2 is SAAADI.

In regard to this clone: Other DNA sequences in the same sample also yield this CDR3. The CDR3 sequence: CASSFGQPNTEAFF. The CDR3 nucleotides read TGCGCCAGCAGCTTTGGACAGCCGAACACTGAAGCTTTCTTT. The rearrangement joins TRBV5-1 to TRBJ1-1; maybe TRBD1 (6 bases). V lost 2 bases and J lost 1, with 9 bases in between. The CDR3 consists of 14 residues. Germline V CDR1 and CDR2: SGHRS, YFSETQ.

The V call is TRBV30, the J call TRBJ2-7; possible D gene TRBD1, 5 bases. The germline CDR1 and CDR2 sequences are GTSNPN and SVGIG (reference sequence). The V and J ends lost 5 bases and 6 bases respectively, with 11 bases between them. This CDR3 comprises 11 residues. This CDR3 reads CAWASQVEQYF. The CDR3 nucleotides are TGTGCCTGGGCCTCACAGGTCGAGCAGTACTTC.

This sequence joins TRBV7-9 and TRBJ2-7, with 10 bases matching TRBD2. Trimming removed 5 bases from V and 3 bases from J; junction bases left unmatched: 7. CDR1 is SEHNR and CDR2 is FQNEAQ in the germline V gene (reference sequence). This CDR3 has 15 residues. The CDR3 region has the DNA TGTGCCAGCAGCAATGGACTAGCGGAGAGCTACGAGCAGTACTTC. This translates into CASSNGLAESYEQYF. The complete variable domain, with remaining parts taken from reference TRBV7-9 and TRBJ2-7, reads DTGVSQNPRHKITKRGQNVTFRCDPISEHNRLYWYRQTLGQGPEFLTYFQNEAQLEKSRLLSDRFSAERPKGSFSTLEIQRTEQGDSAMYLCASSNGLAESYEQYFGPGTRLTVT.

V is TRBV5-1 and J is TRBJ1-1; TRBD1 might be the D (6 bases). The CDR3 contains 15 residues. V was clipped by 0 bases and J by 1 base, with 10 bases between them. The germline gives CDR1 SGHRS, CDR2 YFSETQ. The CDR3 coding sequence is TGCGCCAGCAGCTTGGCCAGGGGAAGGAACACTGAAGCTTTCTTT. This translates into CASSLARGRNTEAFF.

This chain uses TRBV28 with TRBJ2-7; a possible D gene is TRBD2 (5 bases). The CDR3 extends over 14 amino acids. In germline, CDR1 is MDHEN, CDR2 SYDVKM. Between the trimmed V and J ends, which lost 9 bases and 5 bases, there was a span of 20 bases. The CDR3 DNA is TGTGCCAGTCTCGGTTCTAGCTGGTTCCACGAGCAGTACTTC. This sequence encodes CASLGSSWFHEQYF.